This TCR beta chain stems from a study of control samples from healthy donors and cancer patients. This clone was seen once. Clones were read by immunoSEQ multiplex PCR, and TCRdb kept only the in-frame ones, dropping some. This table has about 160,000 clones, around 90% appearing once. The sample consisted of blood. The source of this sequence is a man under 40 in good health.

The CDR3 sequence: CSVVRTDWGEQFF. The CDR3 DNA follows: TGCAGCGTTGTGAGGACGGACTGGGGTGAGCAGTTCTTC. V gene TRBV29-1 combines with J gene TRBJ2-1; a weak D match, TRBD2 (5 bases). Between the trimmed V and J ends, which lost 4 bases and 9 bases, there was a span of 16 bases. This CDR3 comprises 13 residues. CDR1 and CDR2 from the germline V gene are SQVTM and ANQGSEA.